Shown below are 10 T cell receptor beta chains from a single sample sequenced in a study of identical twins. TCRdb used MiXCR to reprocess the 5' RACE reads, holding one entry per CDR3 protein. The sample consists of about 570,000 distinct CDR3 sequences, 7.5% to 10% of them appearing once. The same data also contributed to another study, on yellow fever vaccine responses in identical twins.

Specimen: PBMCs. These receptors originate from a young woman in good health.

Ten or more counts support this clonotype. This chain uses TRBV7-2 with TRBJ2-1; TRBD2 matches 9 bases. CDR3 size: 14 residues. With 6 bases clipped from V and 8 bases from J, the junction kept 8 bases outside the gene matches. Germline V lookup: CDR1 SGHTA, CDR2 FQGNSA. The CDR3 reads CASSGGRAGYEQFF. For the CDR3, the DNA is TGTGCCAGCAGTGGCGGGAGGGCCGGGTATGAGCAGTTCTTC.

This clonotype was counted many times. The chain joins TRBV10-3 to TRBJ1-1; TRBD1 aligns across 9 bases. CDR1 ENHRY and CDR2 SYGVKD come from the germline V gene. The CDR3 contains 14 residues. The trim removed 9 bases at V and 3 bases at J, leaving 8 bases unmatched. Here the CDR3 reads CAIRDRAADTEAFF. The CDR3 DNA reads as TGTGCCATACGGGACAGGGCCGCGGACACTGAAGCTTTCTTT.

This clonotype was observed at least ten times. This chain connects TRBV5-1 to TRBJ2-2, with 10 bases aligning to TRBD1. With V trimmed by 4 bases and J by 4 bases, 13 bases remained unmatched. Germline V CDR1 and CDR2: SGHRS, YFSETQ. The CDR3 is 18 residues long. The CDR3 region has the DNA TGCGCCAGCAGCCCACTTACGACAGGGGGCGTCGTCACCGGGGAGCTGTTTTTT. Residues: CASSPLTTGGVVTGELFF.

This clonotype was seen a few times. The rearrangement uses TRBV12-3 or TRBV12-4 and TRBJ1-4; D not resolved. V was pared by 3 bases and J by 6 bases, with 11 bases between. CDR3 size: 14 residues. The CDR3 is CASSFGRGYEKLFF. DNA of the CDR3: TGTGCCAGCAGTTTTGGACGAGGGTATGAAAAACTGTTTTTT.

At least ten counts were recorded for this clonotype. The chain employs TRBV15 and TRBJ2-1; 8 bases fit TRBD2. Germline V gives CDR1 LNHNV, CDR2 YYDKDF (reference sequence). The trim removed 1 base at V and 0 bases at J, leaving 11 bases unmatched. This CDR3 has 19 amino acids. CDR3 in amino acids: CATSRVGLAGPSSYNEQFF. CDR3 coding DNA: TGTGCCACCAGCAGAGTAGGGCTAGCGGGCCCGAGCTCCTACAATGAGCAGTTCTTC.

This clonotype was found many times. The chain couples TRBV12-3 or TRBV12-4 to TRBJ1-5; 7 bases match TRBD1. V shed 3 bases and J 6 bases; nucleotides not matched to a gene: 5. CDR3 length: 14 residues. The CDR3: CASSLTGFVQPQHF. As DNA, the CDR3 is TGTGCCAGCAGTTTGACAGGGTTCGTTCAGCCCCAGCATTTT.

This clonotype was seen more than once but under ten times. DNA of the CDR3: TGTGCCAGCAGCAATCCTTCGGACAGGGCCTCCTACGAGCAGTACTTC. Translation: CASSNPSDRASYEQYF. The chain is built from TRBV21-1 and TRBJ2-7; TRBD1, the table's D call, lacks a check against the DNA. TRBV21-1 is a documented pseudogene. The CDR3 totals 16 residues.

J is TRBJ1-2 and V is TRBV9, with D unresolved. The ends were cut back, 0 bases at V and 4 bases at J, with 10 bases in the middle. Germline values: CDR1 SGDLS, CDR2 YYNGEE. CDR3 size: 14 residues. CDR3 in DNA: TGTGCCAGCAGCGTAGGTTCGAAATCCTATGGCTACACCTTC. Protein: CASSVGSKSYGYTF.

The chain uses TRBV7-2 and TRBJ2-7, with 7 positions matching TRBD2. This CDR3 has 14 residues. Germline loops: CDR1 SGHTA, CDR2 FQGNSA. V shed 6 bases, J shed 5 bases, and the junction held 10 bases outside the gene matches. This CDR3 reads CASRLAGGRDEQYF. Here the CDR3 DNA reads TGTGCCAGCAGACTAGCCGGGGGGAGGGACGAGCAGTACTTC.

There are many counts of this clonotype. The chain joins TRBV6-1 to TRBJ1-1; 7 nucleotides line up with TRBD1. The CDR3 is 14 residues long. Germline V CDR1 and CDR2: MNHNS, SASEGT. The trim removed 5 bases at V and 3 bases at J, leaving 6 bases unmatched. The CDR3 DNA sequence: TGTGCCAGCAGTCCACAGGGGAGGGACACTGAAGCTTTCTTT. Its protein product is CASSPQGRDTEAFF.